The 32 T cell receptor beta chains reported below all come from one sample, sequenced in a study of blood T cell repertoires in COVID-19. The data were produced by immunoSEQ multiplex PCR, yet TCRdb's version contains in-frame clones alone and is incomplete. The data contain roughly 230,000 clones, about four fifths of them seen just once; the ten biggest clones take up about 9%. The sample consisted of peripheral blood. The receptors were sampled from a man aged 35-49 years with active or convalescent COVID-19.

About this clone: The sample carries other DNA sequences with the same CDR3. The rearrangement links TRBV2 to TRBJ2-5; D might be TRBD1 (5 bases). The V gene's germline CDR1 is SNHLY and CDR2 FYNNEI. The CDR3 runs to 13 residues. V was trimmed by 6 bases and J by 4 bases, leaving 12 bases between them. CDR3 sequence (DNA): TGTGCCAGCAGGGGGCAGGGTGGAGAGACCCAGTACTTC. Its protein is CASRGQGGETQYF.

The rearrangement links TRBV24-1 to TRBJ2-2, with 12 nucleotides matching TRBD2. CDR1 and CDR2 (germline): KGHDR, SFDVKD. Germline trimming cut 3 bases from V and 8 bases from J; bases unmatched to any gene: 9. This CDR3 has 17 residues. In DNA, the CDR3 is TGTGCCACCAGTGATCCTACTAGCGGGAGGTATCGAGGGGAGCTGTTTTTT. It encodes CATSDPTSGRYRGELFF.

This rearrangement joins TRBV5-1 to TRBJ1-1; tentative D call: TRBD1 (5 bases). CDR1 is SGHRS and CDR2 is YFSETQ in the germline V gene. The CDR3 is made up of 15 amino acids. Trimming removed 1 base at V and 7 bases at J, with 17 bases between. CDR3 coding DNA: TGCGCCAGCAGCTTGCGGGCGGTGGGGACTGGTGAAGCTTTCTTT. As protein: CASSLRAVGTGEAFF. Variable domain in full (rest from reference TRBV5-1 and TRBJ1-1): KAGVTQTPRYLIKTRGQQVTLSCSPISGHRSVSWYQQTPGQGLQFLFEYFSETQRNKGNFPGRFSGRQFSNSRSEMNVSTLELGDSALYLCASSLRAVGTGEAFFGQGTRLTVV.

This clone was found a few times. J is TRBJ1-4 and V is TRBV5-6; TRBD1 matches at 7 bases. Germline-derived CDR1 and CDR2 are SGHDT and YYEEEE. V was clipped by 2 bases and J by 10 bases; unmatched bases: 2. This CDR3 is 12 amino acids long. The CDR3 loop reads CASSLSGGKLFF. DNA for the CDR3: TGTGCCAGCAGCTTATCAGGGGGAAAACTGTTTTTT.

The chain has TRBV6-1 and TRBJ1-5; no clear D. There are 14 residues in the CDR3. Trimming left V 2 bases short and J 5 bases short, with 10 bases between. Germline V lookup: CDR1 MNHNS, CDR2 SASEGT. The CDR3 DNA sequence: TGTGCCAGCAGTGAAAACAGAAAAGATCAGCCCCAGCATTTT. Translated: CASSENRKDQPQHF.

The chain recombines TRBV3-1 (or the pseudogene TRBV3-2) with TRBJ1-3, with a weak D call TRBD1 (6 bases). Germline values: CDR1 LGHDT, CDR2 YNNKEL (reference sequence). This CDR3 has 14 amino acids. Trimming cost V 6 bases and J 4 bases, with 13 bases left between them. CDR3 protein: CASRLQGQGNTIYF. DNA of the CDR3: TGTGCCAGCAGGCTACAGGGTCAGGGAAACACCATATATTTT.

The chain is built from TRBV6-5 and TRBJ1-2, with TRBD1 as a possible D gene (5 bases). This CDR3 is built from 10 residues. V was shortened by 8 bases and J by 6 bases, with 7 bases between the two germline ends. In germline, CDR1 is MNHEY, CDR2 SVGAGI. The CDR3 DNA sequence: TGTGCCAGCGGCAGGGATGGCTACACCTTC. This gives the protein CASGRDGYTF.

V and J are TRBV14 and TRBJ1-5; D is ambiguous. Germline CDR1 reads SGHDN; CDR2 reads FVKESK. The CDR3 extends over 16 amino acids. Trimming removed 4 bases from V and 7 bases from J, with 20 bases in between. For the CDR3, the DNA is TGTGCCAGCAGCCCTCAAATTGGGCATCCAGAGCAGCCCCAGCATTTT. Encoded protein: CASSPQIGHPEQPQHF.

This chain uses TRBV6-6 with TRBJ1-6, with a tentative D call TRBD1 (6 bases). Germline assignment: CDR1 MNHNY and CDR2 SVGAGI (reference sequence). The V and J ends lost 6 bases and 8 bases respectively, with 17 bases between them. This CDR3 has 15 residues. CDR3 protein: CASSPGRGYDSPLHF. The CDR3 region has the DNA TGTGCCAGCAGCCCTGGGAGGGGGTACGATTCACCCCTCCACTTT.

The chain links TRBV24-1 to TRBJ2-2; 10 positions agree with TRBD2. This CDR3 is 18 amino acids long. Trimming took 3 bases from V and 1 from J; bases not matched to a gene: 7. Germline lookup yields CDR1 KGHDR and CDR2 SFDVKD. CDR3 nucleotide sequence: TGTGCCACCAGTGATCCGAGCGGGAGGGGCGTGAACACCGGGGAGCTGTTTTTT. As protein: CATSDPSGRGVNTGELFF.

The chain is built from TRBV3-1 (or the pseudogene TRBV3-2) and TRBJ2-7; a possible D gene is TRBD2 (5 bases). The V end lost 1 base, the J end lost 1 base, and 8 bases lay between the germline ends. This CDR3 is built from 14 residues. Germline V gene lookup returns CDR1 LGHDT and CDR2 YNNKEL (reference sequence). The CDR3: CASSQVGGSYEQYF. The CDR3 DNA is TGTGCCAGCAGCCAAGTCGGCGGGTCCTACGAGCAGTACTTC.

The DNA for the CDR3 is TGTGCCAGCAGCCCAAGGCGCGGGAGGGCGGAGACCCAGTACTTC. Translation gives CASSPRRGRAETQYF. The chain employs TRBV11-3 and TRBJ2-5, with 9 nucleotides matching TRBD2. J gave up 5 bases and V 5 bases, and 9 bases lay outside the gene matches. The CDR3 totals 15 residues. Germline V gene lookup returns CDR1 SGHNT and CDR2 YENEEA. Looking up the rest from reference TRBV11-3 and TRBJ2-5 gives the full variable domain: EAGVVQSPRYKIIEKKQPVAFWCNPISGHNTLYWYLQNLGQGPELLIRYENEEAVDDSQLPKDRFSAERLKGVDSTLKIQPAELGDSAVYLCASSPRRGRAETQYFGPGTRLLVL.

The chain joins TRBV6-2 or TRBV6-3 to TRBJ1-5; D is possibly TRBD1 (6 bases). CDR1 is MNHEY and CDR2 is SVGEGT in the germline V gene. The CDR3 totals 13 residues. Trimming took 2 bases from V and 7 from J, leaving 9 bases between them. The CDR3 region is CASSYAGVQPQHF. The CDR3 DNA sequence: TGTGCCAGCAGTTACGCAGGGGTGCAGCCCCAGCATTTT.

The chain uses TRBV19 and TRBJ1-1; 7 nucleotides align to TRBD1. The V segment lost 5 bases and the J segment 5 bases; nucleotides outside the gene matches: 8. Germline V gene sequence: CDR1 LNHDA, CDR2 SQIVND (reference sequence). The CDR3 runs to 14 residues. Here the CDR3 reads CASSFRDSRTEAFF. CDR3 DNA sequence: TGTGCCAGTAGTTTCCGGGACAGTCGGACTGAAGCTTTCTTT.

The chain employs TRBV28 and TRBJ1-2; D is ambiguous. The germline gives CDR1 MDHEN, CDR2 SYDVKM. The CDR3 is made up of 8 amino acids. The CDR3: CGAGGYTF. The CDR3 DNA is TGTGGGGCGGGTGGCTACACCTTC.

CDR3 nucleotide sequence: TGTGCCAGCAGCGTTCTCGGGTCTGTCTGGGAGGGCTACACCTTC. The encoded protein is CASSVLGSVWEGYTF. The chain recombines TRBV9 with TRBJ1-2, with unresolved D. Germline V gene sequence: CDR1 SGDLS, CDR2 YYNGEE. The CDR3 spans 15 residues. V dropped 2 bases and J dropped 8 bases, with 19 bases sitting between them.

The chain links TRBV6-5 to TRBJ1-1; 8 bases align to TRBD1. V lost 2 bases and J lost 1; bases outside the gene matches: 3. The CDR3 covers 15 residues. Germline V gene lookup returns CDR1 MNHEY and CDR2 SVGAGI. The DNA for the CDR3 is TGTGCCAGCAGTTACGGGGACAGGAAGAACACTGAAGCTTTCTTT. Its protein product is CASSYGDRKNTEAFF.

The CDR3 is CASRTSGNNEQFF. As DNA, the CDR3 is TGTGCCAGTAGAACTAGCGGCAACAATGAGCAGTTCTTC. The chain employs TRBV19 and TRBJ2-1; TRBD2 agrees at 8 bases. V trimming: 6 bases; J trimming: 5 bases; junction bases outside the gene matches: 3. The CDR3 loop spans 13 amino acids. CDR1 is LNHDA, CDR2 SQIVND, per germline (reference sequence).

V is TRBV5-6 and J is TRBJ2-7; no reliable D call. Between the trimmed V and J ends, which lost 2 bases and 2 bases, there was a span of 8 bases. CDR3 length: 13 residues. From germline, CDR1 is SGHDT and CDR2 YYEEEE. This CDR3 is CASSLYSTYEQYF. For the CDR3, the DNA is TGTGCCAGCAGCTTATACAGCACCTACGAGCAGTACTTC.

The CDR3 is CATSRDQNENTIYF. In nucleotides, the CDR3 is TGTGCCACCAGCAGAGATCAGAACGAAAACACCATATATTTT. J is TRBJ1-3 and V is TRBV15; D remains ambiguous. The CDR3 contains 14 residues. Trimming cost V 0 bases and J 6 bases, with 9 bases left between them. Germline V CDR1 and CDR2: LNHNV, YYDKDF (reference sequence).

CDR3 loop: CSVEGAWNYGYTF. The CDR3 DNA sequence: TGCAGCGTTGAGGGGGCATGGAACTATGGCTACACCTTC. The chain joins TRBV29-1 to TRBJ1-2; the D gene is possibly TRBD1 (6 bases). This CDR3 region has 13 residues. Germline CDR1 reads SQVTM; CDR2 reads ANQGSEA. The V end lost 3 bases, the J end lost 2 bases, and 10 bases lay between the germline ends.

The chain has TRBV5-5 and TRBJ1-6; no definite D call. From germline, CDR1 is SGHKS and CDR2 YYEKEE (reference sequence). Trimming shortened V by 0 bases and J by 10 bases, and 17 bases separated the two germline ends. The CDR3 runs to 16 residues. CDR3 bases: TGTGCCAGCAGCTTGGACCCCGGGATTCGGGAATCACCCCTCCACTTT. Amino acids: CASSLDPGIRESPLHF. The full variable domain, completed using reference TRBV5-5 and TRBJ1-6, is DAGVTQSPTHLIKTRGQQVTLRCSPISGHKSVSWYQQVLGQGPQFIFQYYEKEERGRGNFPDRFSARQFPNYSSELNVNALLLGDSALYLCASSLDPGIRESPLHFGNGTRLTVT.

The V call is TRBV7-9, the J call TRBJ1-1, with D uncertain. V lost 2 bases, J lost 1 base, and 8 bases lay in between. The length of the CDR3 is 14 residues. Germline CDR1 SEHNR, CDR2 FQNEAQ (reference sequence). In DNA, the CDR3 is TGTGCCAGCAGCTTATCAGGTCCGAACACTGAAGCTTTCTTT. Protein: CASSLSGPNTEAFF.

The chain carries TRBV18 and TRBJ1-2; 8 nucleotides match TRBD1. The V gene's germline CDR1 is KGHSH and CDR2 LQKENI. After removal of 7 bases from V and 8 bases from J, the junction contained 9 bases not matched to a gene. The CDR3 consists of 13 residues. CDR3 residues: CASWGARGQGYTF. The CDR3 DNA reads TGTGCCAGCTGGGGAGCCAGGGGGCAAGGCTACACCTTC.

The genes are TRBV6-5 and TRBJ2-2, with 7 bases matching TRBD1. The germline CDR1 and CDR2 sequences are MNHEY and SVGAGI. With V trimmed by 2 bases and J by 2 bases, 2 bases remained unmatched. The CDR3 loop spans 15 amino acids. The CDR3 region has the DNA TGTGCCAGCAGTTACCGGGACAGCAACACCGGGGAGCTGTTTTTT. Amino acids: CASSYRDSNTGELFF.

The V gene is TRBV28, the J gene TRBJ1-3; D remains ambiguous. Trimming removed 1 base at V and 0 bases at J, with 7 bases between. CDR3 length: 15 amino acids. The V gene's germline CDR1 is MDHEN and CDR2 SYDVKM. The CDR3 DNA reads TGTGCCAGCAGTTTATTGGGCCCCTCTGGAAACACCATATATTTT. It translates to CASSLLGPSGNTIYF.

V gene TRBV5-1 combines with J gene TRBJ1-6, with D perhaps TRBD1 (6 bases). Germline V CDR1 and CDR2: SGHRS, YFSETQ. The V and J ends lost 3 bases and 7 bases respectively, with 11 bases between them. The CDR3 extends over 14 amino acids. The CDR3 sequence: CASSSGTRNSPLHF. In DNA form, the CDR3 reads TGCGCCAGCAGCTCCGGGACAAGAAATTCACCCCTCCACTTT.

This clone was seen just once. The chain couples TRBV5-4 to TRBJ1-1; D is ambiguous. Trimming pared 1 base from V and 7 bases from J, leaving 11 bases between. The CDR3 covers 13 residues. Germline V gene sequence: CDR1 SGHNT, CDR2 YYREEE (reference sequence). The CDR3 region has the DNA TGTGCCAGCAGCTTGAGTGAAGAGGGTGAAGCTTTCTTT. It yields the protein CASSLSEEGEAFF.

V usage is TRBV16 and J usage is TRBJ2-3, with a possible D match to TRBD2 (6 bases). CDR3 size: 12 residues. V was trimmed by 4 bases and J by 4 bases, leaving 6 bases between them. CDR1 is KGHSY and CDR2 is FQNENV in the germline V gene. CDR3 in amino acids: CASSRLADTQYF. In DNA form, the CDR3 reads TGTGCCAGCAGCCGACTAGCAGATACGCAGTATTTT.

V is TRBV6-2 or TRBV6-3 and J is TRBJ1-1; D perhaps matches TRBD1 (6 bases). V was shortened by 2 bases and J by 7 bases, with 17 bases between the two germline ends. CDR1 and CDR2 (germline): MNHEY, SVGEGT. The CDR3 is made up of 15 amino acids. The CDR3 spells CASSYGTTGTLEAFF. The CDR3 nucleotides are TGTGCCAGCAGTTACGGGACGACCGGGACACTTGAAGCTTTCTTT.

The genes are TRBV9 and TRBJ1-2; TRBD1 agrees at 7 bases. The CDR3 runs to 17 residues. Germline-derived CDR1 and CDR2 are SGDLS and YYNGEE. J lost 4 bases, V lost 2 bases, and 14 bases had no gene match. The DNA for the CDR3 is TGTGCCAGCAGCGTCCATTTTAAGGGGGCTACTGGCTATGGCTACACCTTC. Amino acid sequence: CASSVHFKGATGYGYTF.

The chain links TRBV10-3 to TRBJ1-2, with 9 bases matching TRBD1. CDR1 and CDR2 from the germline V gene are ENHRY and SYGVKD. There are 14 residues in the CDR3. Losses at the gene ends were 2 bases for V and 2 bases for J; bases not matched to a gene: 0. The CDR3 here is CAISEGQGNYGYTF. The CDR3 nucleotides are TGTGCCATCAGTGAGGGACAGGGGAACTATGGCTACACCTTC.